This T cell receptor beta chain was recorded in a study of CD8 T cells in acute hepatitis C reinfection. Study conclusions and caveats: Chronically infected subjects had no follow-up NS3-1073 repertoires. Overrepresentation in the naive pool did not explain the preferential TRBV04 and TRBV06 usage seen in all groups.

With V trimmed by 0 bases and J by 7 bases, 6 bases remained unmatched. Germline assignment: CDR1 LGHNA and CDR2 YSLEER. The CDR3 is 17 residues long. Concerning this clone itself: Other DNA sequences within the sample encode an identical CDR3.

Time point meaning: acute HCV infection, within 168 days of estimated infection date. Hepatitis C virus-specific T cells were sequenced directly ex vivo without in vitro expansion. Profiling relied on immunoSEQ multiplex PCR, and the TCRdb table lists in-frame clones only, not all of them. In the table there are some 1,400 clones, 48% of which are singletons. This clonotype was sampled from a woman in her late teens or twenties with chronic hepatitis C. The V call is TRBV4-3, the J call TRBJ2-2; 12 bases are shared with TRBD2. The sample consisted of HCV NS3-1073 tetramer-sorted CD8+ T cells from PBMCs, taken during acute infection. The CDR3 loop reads CASSQEGASGGGGELFF. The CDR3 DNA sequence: TGCGCCAGCAGCCAAGAAGGGGCTAGCGGGGGGGGCGGGGAGCTGTTTTTT.